In its sample, the clone carrying this T cell receptor (beta chain) was seen many times. Germline V CDR1 and CDR2: MNHEY, SMNVEV (reference sequence). This CDR3 region has 13 residues. The ends were cut back, 1 base at V and 8 bases at J, with 10 bases in the middle. This entry is derived from a study of patients and donors after allogeneic stem cell transplantation. MiXCR, run by TCRdb on the RT-PCR reads, gives a single entry per CDR3 protein. This sample carries about 960,000 distinct CDR3 sequences, about 20% of them seen once, and the ten largest clones take around 6%. Sequenced sample: blood, either unsorted or a sorted T cell fraction (not recorded which). The chain employs TRBV27 and TRBJ2-3; tentatively, D is TRBD1 (5 bases). The sequence came from a human donor who was either an allogeneic HSCT recipient or a stem cell or donor lymphocyte infusion donor (not recorded which). It is not recorded whose cells these are; they may come from a transplant donor. The CDR3 loop reads CASSLWGTPTQYF. CDR3 DNA: TGTGCCAGCAGTTTATGGGGCACCCCTACGCAGTATTTT.